This T cell receptor beta chain was sequenced during a study of beta chain features in type 1 diabetes. Study results and caveats: Reads derived from cDNA could over-represent cells showing high TCR expression.

The CDR3 runs 16 residues. From germline, CDR1 is SGHTA and CDR2 FQGNSA. Losses at the gene ends were 7 bases for V and 6 bases for J; bases not matched to a gene: 15. Concerning this clone itself: Antigen specificity is unknown.

Isolated RNA was reverse transcribed in full, so expressed TCRB transcripts were sequenced. Sequencing was performed with immunoSEQ multiplex PCR; in TCRdb, only in-frame clones are kept and a portion is missing. The sample has 110,000 or so clones; around 40% are singletons. Sequencing was performed on stem cell memory CD4+ T cells from blood. This sequence originates from a woman younger than 30 in good health. This chain connects TRBV7-2 to TRBJ2-7; TRBD2 agrees at 10 bases. CDR3: CASTLTGPSGRPEQYF. The CDR3 region has the DNA TGTGCCAGCACCCTAACGGGCCCTAGCGGGAGACCCGAGCAGTACTTC.